This T cell receptor beta chain was captured by sequencing in a study of shared clonotypes between healthy human individuals. TCRdb's table, derived via immunoSEQ multiplex PCR, lists solely in-frame clones and lacks some. The sample contains 900,000 to 1,200,000 clones, roughly 74% of which appear only once. The specimen was memory CD4+ T cells from PBMCs. The sample's subset: CD45RA-negative fraction. This receptor was obtained from a man between 18 and 29 years old in good health. Some clones in this sample may be carry-over from other donors' samples.

CDR3 sequence (DNA): TGTGCCAGCAGAGGACAGGGTCGCTACGAGCAGTACTTC. Encoded protein: CASRGQGRYEQYF. V is TRBV6-1 and J is TRBJ2-7, with 8 positions matching TRBD1. Trimming cost V 6 bases and J 3 bases; bases outside gene matches: 4. Germline CDR1 and CDR2: MNHNS and SASEGT. This CDR3 has 13 residues.